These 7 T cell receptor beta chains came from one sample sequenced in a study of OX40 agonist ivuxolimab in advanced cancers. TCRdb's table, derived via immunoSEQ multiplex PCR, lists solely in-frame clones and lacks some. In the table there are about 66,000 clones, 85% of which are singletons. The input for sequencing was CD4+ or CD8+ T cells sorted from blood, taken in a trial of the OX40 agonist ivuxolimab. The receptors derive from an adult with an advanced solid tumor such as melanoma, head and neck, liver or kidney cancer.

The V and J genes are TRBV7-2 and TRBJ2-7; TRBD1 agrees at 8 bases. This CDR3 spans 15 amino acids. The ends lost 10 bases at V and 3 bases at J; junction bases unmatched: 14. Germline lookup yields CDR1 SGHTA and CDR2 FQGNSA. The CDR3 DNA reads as TGTGCCACAACCGTTGCGGCAGGGGGCCGCTACGAGCAGTACTTC. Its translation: CATTVAAGGRYEQYF.

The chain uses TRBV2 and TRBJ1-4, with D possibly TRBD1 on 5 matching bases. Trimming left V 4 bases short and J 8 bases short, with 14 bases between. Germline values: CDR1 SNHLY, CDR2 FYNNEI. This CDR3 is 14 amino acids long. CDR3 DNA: TGTGCCAGCAGTGGGAACCGGGACGACGAAAAACTGTTTTTT. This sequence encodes CASSGNRDDEKLFF.

For the CDR3, the DNA is TGTGCCAGCAGTGGGGGTGGGACAGGGGAGGATGAGCAGTTCTTC. Translated: CASSGGGTGEDEQFF. J is TRBJ2-1 and V is TRBV6-1, with 10 bases lining up with TRBD1. The germline gives CDR1 MNHNS, CDR2 SASEGT. V lost 4 bases and J lost 8; bases outside the gene matches: 8. CDR3 size: 15 residues.

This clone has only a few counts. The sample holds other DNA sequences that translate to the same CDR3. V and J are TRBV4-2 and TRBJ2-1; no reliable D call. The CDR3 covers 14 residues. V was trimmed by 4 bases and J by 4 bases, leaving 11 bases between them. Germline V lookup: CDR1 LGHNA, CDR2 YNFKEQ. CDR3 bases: TGTGCCAGCAGCCCCACATTGTCGTACAATGAGCAGTTCTTC. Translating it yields CASSPTLSYNEQFF.

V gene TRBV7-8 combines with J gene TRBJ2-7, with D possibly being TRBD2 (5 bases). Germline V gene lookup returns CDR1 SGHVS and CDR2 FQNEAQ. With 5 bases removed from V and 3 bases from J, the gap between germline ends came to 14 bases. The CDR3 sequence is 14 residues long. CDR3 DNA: TGTGCCAGCAGCCCGACGGGATACCGCTACGAGCAGTACTTC. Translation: CASSPTGYRYEQYF.

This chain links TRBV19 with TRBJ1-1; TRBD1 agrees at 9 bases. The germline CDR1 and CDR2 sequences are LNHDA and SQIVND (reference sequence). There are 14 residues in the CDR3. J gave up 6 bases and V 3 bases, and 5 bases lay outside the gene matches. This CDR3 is CASSIKQGASEAFF. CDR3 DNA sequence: TGTGCCAGTAGTATTAAACAGGGGGCATCTGAAGCTTTCTTT.

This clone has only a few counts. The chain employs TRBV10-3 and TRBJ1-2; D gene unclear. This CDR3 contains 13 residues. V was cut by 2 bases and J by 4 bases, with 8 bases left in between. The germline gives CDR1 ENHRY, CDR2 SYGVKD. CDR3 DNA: TGTGCCATCAGTGAGGCCAAGGTCTATGGCTACACCTTC. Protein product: CAISEAKVYGYTF.